One T cell receptor (beta chain) is described in this entry. Antigen specificity is unknown. The method was immunoSEQ multiplex PCR; TCRdb's version includes in-frame clones alone and lacks a portion of them. This table holds fewer than 200,000 clones, 85% to 95% found once. This sample is part of a study of T cell responses to AZD1222 COVID-19 vaccine. Across the whole study: The analysis combined second doses at about 4 or about 12 weeks.

General study results and limits: At baseline, just 5 or 6 AZD1222 recipients tested seropositive. Spike-specific TCR depth and breadth grew after two AZD1222 doses.

The clonotype was recovered from an adult in good health. Sample: peripheral blood, taken on day 0 of AZD1222 vaccination.

The CDR3 here is CASSHQNRGQGGQPQHF. DNA of the CDR3: TGTGCCAGCAGCCACCAAAACAGGGGGCAGGGAGGACAGCCCCAGCATTTT. The rearrangement joins TRBV16 to TRBJ1-5; 9 nucleotides match TRBD1. CDR1 and CDR2 from the germline V gene are KGHSY and FQNENV. V shed 3 bases, J shed 7 bases, and the junction held 13 bases outside the gene matches. The length of the CDR3 is 17 residues.